Shown below are 2 T cell receptor beta chains from a single sample sequenced in a study of human T cells and chemical hapten exposure. Noted time point: patch test 1, 2 weeks after DPC sensitization. As for treatment: therapeutic diphenylcyclopropenone sensitization with weekly scalp DPC. Using its own MiXCR run on the RACE reads, TCRdb lists one record per CDR3 protein. There are more than 150,000 distinct CDR3 sequences in the sample; about 15% occur only once, and 1.5% to 2% lies in the top ten. This specimen was whole blood, taken in connection with sensitization to the hapten diphenylcyclopropenone (DPC). The receptors come from a woman aged 25 to 39 with alopecia areata. Some clones in this sample may be carry-over from other donors' samples.

The genes are TRBV19 and TRBJ2-7, with no clear D. The germline V gene has CDR1 LNHDA and CDR2 SQIVND (reference sequence). V dropped 0 bases and J dropped 5 bases, with 11 bases sitting between them. The CDR3 extends over 14 amino acids. The CDR3 nucleotides are TGTGCCAGTAGTATAGACCAGGTTACCCACGAGCAGTACTTC. It yields the protein CASSIDQVTHEQYF.

The rearrangement uses TRBV5-4 and TRBJ2-5; D is perhaps TRBD2 (5 bases). Per the germline V gene, CDR1 is SGHNT and CDR2 is YYREEE (reference sequence). The ends were cut back, 0 bases at V and 4 bases at J, with 7 bases in the middle. CDR3 length equals 13 residues. This CDR3 reads CASSLESGETQYF. In nucleotides, the CDR3 is TGTGCCAGCAGCTTGGAAAGCGGAGAGACCCAGTACTTC.